This T cell receptor beta chain was documented in a study of spatial heterogeneity in lung cancer (dated by TCRdb to between 2017 and 2020). General notes on the study: Beta-chain transcripts were consistently detected in greater numbers than alpha-chain transcripts, which likely reflects a higher abundance of beta-chain transcripts. In the raw uncorrected reads, each unique combination of TCR and UMI appeared more than ten times on average. TCR alpha and beta repertoires were quantitatively compared across multiple tumor regions, matched nontumor lung and blood in non-small cell lung cancer. TCR repertoire features were related to nonsynonymous mutation counts determined by whole-exome sequencing of tumor tissue. Both alpha and beta chains were TCR-sequenced in hundreds of tumor regions, under 70 matched nontumor lung samples and around 54 PBMC samples obtained at surgery. General conclusions and limits of the study: Ubiquitous expanded tumor TCRs were detected in blood more often at tumor resection than at routine follow-up. Confirming at a functional level the hypothesis that regional TCRs recognize regional mutations was considered to require additional single-cell paired TCR alpha and beta sequencing.

This clonotype was detected many times. The antigen it binds to is not known. No base qualities exist here, and no much larger clone lies one base off it. Interpreted using the paper, the time point label stands for: sample taken at primary tumor resection. For TCR sequencing, whole RNA was extracted from tumor and nontumor lung tissue, or from cryopreserved PBMC samples, and no cell sorting was done. The donors were more than 60 patients from the lung TRACERx cohort who had early-stage, untreated non-small cell lung cancer. A patient was chosen for TCR sequencing only when enough RNA was available from at least two tumor regions. The library was generated by 5' RACE. Sequencing was carried out with a NextSeq 500. In the TCR library protocol, a unique molecular identifier was attached to each TCR cDNA molecule so that PCR and sequencing errors could be corrected. Per the authors' processing: TCR identification, UMI-based error correction and CDR3 extraction were performed with Decombinator tools. Expanded TCRs were defined as those above a frequency of 2 per 1,000, corresponding to the top 1% of the tumor frequency distribution. Renyi diversity was computed with the R vegan package after each repertoire had been subsampled 100 times to 5,000 TCRs. CDR3 similarity networks were built from amino acid triplet string-kernel similarity, connecting CDR3s with pairwise similarity above 0.82. The public reads were reanalyzed by TCRdb: fastp trimming at Q25, MiXCR alignment, in-frame beta chains only. Every CDR3 protein is listed once, alongside the most common genes and DNA of its rows. TCRdb's processing, not the study's, gives the V and J calls here. The table for this sample lists tens of thousands of distinct CDR3 sequences; 15% to 20% of them were counted only once. The biggest ten clones account for around 6.6% of the sample.

Germline trimming: 4 bases from V, 4 bases from J; junction bases outside gene matches: 8. From cysteine to phenylalanine, the CDR3 is 15 amino acids long. CDR3 DNA is the only sequence kept; it has 45 bases, read in frame from the first base. The rearranged segments are TRBV12-3 or TRBV12-4 and TRBJ1-2, with 8 middle bases fitting TRBD1. The sequences come from PBMCs, collected at surgery. The TCR was taken from a male donor with early-stage non-small cell lung cancer. The CDR3 region reads CASSSSGTGVYGYTF. In nucleotide form, the sequence is TGTGCCAGCAGTTCGTCCGGGACAGGAGTCTATGGCTACACCTTC.